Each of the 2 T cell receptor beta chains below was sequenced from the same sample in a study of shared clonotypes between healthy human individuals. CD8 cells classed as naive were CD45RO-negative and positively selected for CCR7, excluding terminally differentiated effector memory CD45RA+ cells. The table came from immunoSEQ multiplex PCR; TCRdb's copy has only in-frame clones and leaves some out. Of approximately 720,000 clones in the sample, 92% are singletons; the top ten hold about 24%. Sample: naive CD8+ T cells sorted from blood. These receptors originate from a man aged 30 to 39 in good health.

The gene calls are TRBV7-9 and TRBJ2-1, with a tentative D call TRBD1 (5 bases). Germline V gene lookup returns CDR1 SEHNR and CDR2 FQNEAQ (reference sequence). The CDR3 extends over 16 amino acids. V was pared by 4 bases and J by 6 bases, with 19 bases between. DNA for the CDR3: TGTGCCAGCAGCTCTCAGGGTGCGGAGACAAGCAATGAGCAGTTCTTC. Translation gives CASSSQGAETSNEQFF.

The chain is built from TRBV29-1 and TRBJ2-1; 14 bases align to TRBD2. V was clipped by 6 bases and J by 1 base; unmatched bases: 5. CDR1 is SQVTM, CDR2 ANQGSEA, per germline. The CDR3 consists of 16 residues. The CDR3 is CSVEGLAGASYNEQFF. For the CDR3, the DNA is TGCAGCGTCGAGGGACTAGCGGGAGCTTCCTACAATGAGCAGTTCTTC.